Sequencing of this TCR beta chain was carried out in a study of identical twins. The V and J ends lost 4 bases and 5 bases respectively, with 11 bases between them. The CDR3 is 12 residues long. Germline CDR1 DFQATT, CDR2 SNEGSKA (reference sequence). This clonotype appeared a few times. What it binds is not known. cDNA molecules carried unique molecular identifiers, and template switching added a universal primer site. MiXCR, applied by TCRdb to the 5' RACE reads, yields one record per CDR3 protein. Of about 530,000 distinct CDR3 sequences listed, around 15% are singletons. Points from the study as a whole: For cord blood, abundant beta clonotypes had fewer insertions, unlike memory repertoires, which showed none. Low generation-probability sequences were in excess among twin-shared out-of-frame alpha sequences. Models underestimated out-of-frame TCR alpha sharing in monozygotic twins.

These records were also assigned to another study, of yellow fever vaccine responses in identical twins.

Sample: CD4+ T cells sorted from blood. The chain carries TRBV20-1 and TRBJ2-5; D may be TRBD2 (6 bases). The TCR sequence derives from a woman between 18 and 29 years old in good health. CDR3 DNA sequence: TGCAGTGCTAACGGAGGGTTGGAGACCCAGTACTTC. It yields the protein CSANGGLETQYF.